The 21 T cell receptor beta chains reported below all come from one sample, sequenced in a study of a mutant IDH1 vaccine in newly diagnosed glioma. Here immunoSEQ multiplex PCR was the method, and the copy in TCRdb shows in-frame clones only, minus some. The sample lists about 60,000 clones, around 87% occurring once. Time point reported: week 23, last vaccination. The vaccine gave 300 ug of a 20-mer mutant IDH1 peptide subcutaneously per dose. Their target antigens are unknown. Source: PBMCs, taken from a glioma patient whose treatment included an IDH1 peptide vaccine. These receptors came from a middle-aged man with glioma.

This sequence joins TRBV5-1 and TRBJ1-2; tentatively, D is TRBD1 (6 bases). CDR1 and CDR2 (germline): SGHRS, YFSETQ. Trimming pared 1 base from V and 5 bases from J, leaving 12 bases between. The CDR3 length is 14 residues. The CDR3 sequence: CASSLSPGAYGYTF. CDR3 bases: TGCGCCAGCAGCTTGAGTCCAGGGGCATATGGCTACACCTTC.

The sample holds one count of this clone. CDR3 amino acids: CASSQTGTRSNYGYTF. The CDR3 DNA follows: TGTGCCAGCAGCCAAACCGGGACAAGATCTAACTATGGCTACACCTTC. The chain links TRBV7-9 to TRBJ1-2, with D perhaps TRBD1 (6 bases). Germline assignment: CDR1 SEHNR and CDR2 FQNEAQ (reference sequence). The length of the CDR3 is 16 residues. The ends were cut back, 5 bases at V and 0 bases at J, with 16 bases in the middle.

The chain recombines TRBV7-3 with TRBJ2-3, with a tentative D call TRBD2 (7 bases). Trimming shortened V by 1 base and J by 4 bases, and 18 bases separated the two germline ends. The CDR3 totals 17 residues. Germline V gene lookup returns CDR1 SGHTA and CDR2 FQGTGA. This CDR3 reads CASSLILEGGEADTQYF. The CDR3 coding sequence is TGTGCCAGCAGCTTAATCTTGGAGGGGGGGGAGGCAGATACGCAGTATTTT.

This rearrangement joins TRBV5-1 to TRBJ2-2; 9 nucleotides line up with TRBD1. The CDR3 consists of 15 residues. The germline V gene encodes CDR1 SGHRS and CDR2 YFSETQ. Trimming removed 0 bases from V and 6 bases from J; junction bases left unmatched: 3. CDR3 sequence: CASSLETGGSGELFF. CDR3 DNA: TGCGCCAGCAGCTTGGAGACAGGGGGGTCCGGGGAGCTGTTTTTT.

This chain joins TRBV6-1 and TRBJ1-2, with D possibly TRBD1 on 5 matching bases. CDR1 MNHNS and CDR2 SASEGT come from the germline V gene. The CDR3 length is 12 residues. The V end lost 5 bases, the J end lost 4 bases, and 8 bases lay between the germline ends. This CDR3 is CASSPGAYGYTF. CDR3 bases: TGTGCCAGCAGTCCCGGGGCCTATGGCTACACCTTC.

This rearrangement joins TRBV18 to TRBJ2-7; D is unresolved. Per the germline V gene, CDR1 is KGHSH and CDR2 is LQKENI. V lost 3 bases and J 6 bases, leaving 9 bases between the germline ends. This CDR3 is 12 amino acids long. The CDR3, as DNA: TGTGCCAGCTCACCGACCAGACGCGAGCAGTACTTC. Translation gives CASSPTRREQYF.

This clone was observed a single time. CDR3 in amino acids: CASSFGQGRSGYTF. For the CDR3, the DNA is TGTGCCAGCAGTTTCGGACAGGGTAGGAGTGGCTACACCTTC. The rearrangement links TRBV27 to TRBJ1-2, with 8 bases lining up with TRBD1. This CDR3 contains 14 residues. CDR1 and CDR2 (germline): MNHEY, SMNVEV (reference sequence). With V trimmed by 3 bases and J by 7 bases, 7 bases remained unmatched.

This clone was seen a handful of times. The V and J genes are TRBV7-9 and TRBJ2-2; D unresolved. The CDR3 is 11 residues long. Germline V lookup: CDR1 SEHNR, CDR2 FQNEAQ (reference sequence). V dropped 2 bases and J dropped 7 bases, with 2 bases sitting between them. The CDR3 DNA sequence: TGTGCCAGCAGCTTAATCGGGGAGCTGTTTTTT. The encoded protein is CASSLIGELFF.

This clone was recorded at least ten times. This chain links TRBV5-1 with TRBJ1-1; 8 positions agree with TRBD1. This CDR3 region has 15 residues. V shed 3 bases, J shed 4 bases, and the junction held 8 bases outside the gene matches. Germline lookup yields CDR1 SGHRS and CDR2 YFSETQ. CDR3: CASSSTGVSGTEAFF. The CDR3 nucleotides read TGCGCCAGCAGCTCGACAGGGGTCTCGGGCACTGAAGCTTTCTTT.

This sequence joins TRBV28 and TRBJ1-5; no firm D call. Per germline, CDR1 MDHEN and CDR2 SYDVKM. This CDR3 region has 15 residues. Between the trimmed V and J ends, which lost 3 bases and 2 bases, there was a span of 11 bases. DNA for the CDR3: TGTGCCAGCAGTTTTTCGGGGAGAGGCAATCAGCCCCAGCATTTT. Translating gives CASSFSGRGNQPQHF.

The genes are TRBV4-1 and TRBJ2-3; 8 bases map to TRBD2. CDR3 size: 17 residues. The V and J ends lost 1 base and 5 bases, in that order; junction bases with no gene match: 11. Germline V gene sequence: CDR1 MGHRA, CDR2 YSYEKL. The CDR3 protein is CASSQGRTGGLEDTQYF. CDR3 in DNA: TGCGCCAGCAGCCAAGGTAGGACGGGAGGGCTGGAAGATACGCAGTATTTT.

A single count supports this clone. This chain joins TRBV10-3 and TRBJ1-1; D may be TRBD1 (6 bases). The CDR3 contains 16 residues. Germline CDR1 and CDR2: ENHRY and SYGVKD. Trimming shortened V by 6 bases and J by 0 bases, and 17 bases separated the two germline ends. Here the CDR3 DNA reads TGTGCCATCAGCGATGGGGAGGGACACCTGAACACTGAAGCTTTCTTT. Its translation is CAISDGEGHLNTEAFF.

V gene TRBV5-1 combines with J gene TRBJ2-2, with D tentatively TRBD1 (5 bases). The CDR3 extends over 13 amino acids. Trimming cost V 6 bases and J 6 bases, with 12 bases left between them. Per germline, CDR1 SGHRS and CDR2 YFSETQ. CDR3 sequence (DNA): TGCGCCAGCACAACAGGTTCTTCCGGGGAGCTGTTTTTT. Translated: CASTTGSSGELFF.

V and J are TRBV13 and TRBJ2-4, with 12 bases lining up with TRBD2. V lost 5 bases and J lost 12; bases outside the gene matches: 11. The CDR3 sequence is 15 residues long. Germline CDR1 and CDR2: PRHDT and FYEKMQ (reference sequence). This CDR3 is CASSKGRLAGVGQYF. The CDR3 region has the DNA TGTGCCAGCAGCAAAGGGAGACTAGCGGGGGTGGGTCAGTACTTC.

J is TRBJ1-5 and V is TRBV7-8, with D uncertain. V was pared by 1 base and J by 5 bases, with 6 bases between. The CDR3 is made up of 13 amino acids. Looked up from germline, CDR1 is SGHVS and CDR2 is FQNEAQ. Written as DNA, the CDR3 is TGTGCCAGCAGCTTAGGTCCGGATCAGCCCCAGCATTTT. This sequence encodes CASSLGPDQPQHF.

The chain has TRBV28 and TRBJ1-1; D perhaps matches TRBD1 (5 bases). Germline CDR1 and CDR2: MDHEN and SYDVKM. The V end was cut by 3 bases, the J end by 0 bases, with 8 bases between. The CDR3 is 14 amino acids. The chain's CDR3 is CASSLGTLNTEAFF. DNA for the CDR3: TGTGCCAGCAGTTTGGGGACCTTGAACACTGAAGCTTTCTTT. Full variable domain (outside the CDR3, taken from reference TRBV28 and TRBJ1-1): DVKVTQSSRYLVKRTGEKVFLECVQDMDHENMFWYRQDPGLGLRLIYFSYDVKMKEKGDIPEGYSVSREKKERFSLILESASTNQTSMYLCASSLGTLNTEAFFGQGTRLTVV.

This chain joins TRBV2 and TRBJ2-2; no clear D. CDR1 and CDR2 from the germline V gene are SNHLY and FYNNEI. This CDR3 is 11 amino acids long. Trimming stripped 4 bases from V and 7 bases from J, with 4 bases between. The CDR3 coding sequence is TGTGCCAGCAGTGTCCTCGGGGAGCTGTTTTTT. It translates to CASSVLGELFF.

The chain carries TRBV28 and TRBJ1-2; the D gene is possibly TRBD1 (6 bases). Trimming took 3 bases from V and 0 from J, leaving 14 bases between them. CDR3 size: 16 residues. Per germline, CDR1 MDHEN and CDR2 SYDVKM. In DNA form, the CDR3 reads TGTGCCAGCAGTTTCCCGTCAGGGGATTCTAACTATGGCTACACCTTC. This gives the protein CASSFPSGDSNYGYTF.

The rearrangement joins TRBV7-2 to TRBJ1-2; D uncertain. V gave up 7 bases and J gave up 2 bases, with 5 bases separating them. The CDR3 runs to 11 residues. The germline CDR1 and CDR2 sequences are SGHTA and FQGNSA. CDR3 loop: CASNLNYGYTF. The CDR3 nucleotides are TGTGCCAGCAACCTCAACTATGGCTACACCTTC.

The chain joins TRBV5-6 to TRBJ2-7; D may be TRBD1 (5 bases). The germline V gene has CDR1 SGHDT and CDR2 YYEEEE. There are 15 residues in the CDR3. Trimming cost V 0 bases and J 2 bases, with 12 bases left between them. The CDR3 DNA follows: TGTGCCAGCAGCTTGGACCCGCAGGGCCCCTACGAGCAGTACTTC. The encoded protein is CASSLDPQGPYEQYF.

The chain carries TRBV19 and TRBJ2-5; a weak D match, TRBD2 (6 bases). Germline V gene lookup returns CDR1 LNHDA and CDR2 SQIVND (reference sequence). V lost 7 bases, J lost 5 bases, and 17 bases lay in between. The CDR3 is 14 amino acids. The chain's CDR3 is CASNPGTQYETQYF. CDR3 nucleotide sequence: TGTGCCAGTAACCCCGGGACTCAGTACGAGACCCAGTACTTC.